A single T cell receptor (beta chain) is shown here with its context. The sample contains more than one DNA sequence encoding this CDR3. The CDR3 sequence is 13 residues long. Per germline, CDR1 GTSNPN and CDR2 SVGIG (reference sequence). The V segment lost 3 bases and the J segment 4 bases; nucleotides outside the gene matches: 3. This entry is derived from a study of blood T cell repertoires in COVID-19. Study at large: Samples came from the United States, Italy and Spain, spanning acute and convalescent COVID-19. T cells, B-cell-depleted T cells, or PBMCs provided the cDNA or gDNA that served as material.

Original analysis: Amplified reference gene primers provided the basis for estimating nucleated cell counts. Clones were sequenced by immunoSEQ multiplex PCR, and TCRdb holds only the in-frame ones, with some missing. The DNA was the basis for D and trimming; V, J and clone size are from that table. This table has 100,000 to 150,000 clones, about 85% appearing once. The chain carries TRBV30 and TRBJ1-5, with 7 bases aligning to TRBD1. The sequenced sample was peripheral blood. This sequence originates from a man aged 80 or over with active or convalescent COVID-19. The DNA of the CDR3 is TGTGCCTGGAGCATACAGGGGAATCAGCCCCAGCATTTT. Translating gives CAWSIQGNQPQHF.